The 16 T cell receptor beta chains given below trace back to one sample, sequenced in a study of shared clonotypes between healthy human individuals. Assay used: immunoSEQ multiplex PCR; TCRdb lists only in-frame clones, some missing. This table holds millions of clones, more than 80% found once. The sample was naive CD4+ T cells sorted from blood. The subset here: CD45RA+ positively selected. These receptors all stem from a man younger than 35 in good health.

Only a few counts were recorded for this clone. V is TRBV18 and J is TRBJ1-5, with D unresolved. V lost 0 bases, J lost 9 bases, and 9 bases lay in between. Germline V lookup: CDR1 KGHSH, CDR2 LQKENI. This CDR3 is 13 amino acids long. The CDR3 loop is CASSPPGSGPQHF. The CDR3, as DNA: TGTGCCAGCTCACCACCGGGGTCTGGGCCCCAGCATTTT.

The chain combines TRBV18 with TRBJ1-1; D unclear. Germline CDR1 reads KGHSH; CDR2 reads LQKENI. The CDR3 runs to 14 residues. The germline V and J ends were trimmed by 2 bases and 4 bases, with 11 bases remaining between them. CDR3 in amino acids: CASSPSGIRTEAFF. The DNA of the CDR3 is TGTGCCAGCTCACCATCCGGGATCCGCACTGAAGCTTTCTTT.

The J gene is TRBJ2-7, the V gene TRBV15; 7 bases agree with TRBD2. In germline, CDR1 is LNHNV, CDR2 YYDKDF (reference sequence). V trimming: 1 base; J trimming: 2 bases; junction bases outside the gene matches: 14. The length of the CDR3 is 18 residues. The CDR3 region is CATSRGPVGREFAYEQYF. The DNA for the CDR3 is TGTGCCACCAGCAGAGGACCAGTTGGGCGGGAGTTCGCCTACGAGCAGTACTTC.

On this clone: In the same sample, other DNA sequences code for this CDR3. CDR3 sequence: CSVGGRLTDTQYF. DNA of the CDR3: TGCAGCGTAGGGGGCCGTCTCACAGATACGCAGTATTTT. V and J are TRBV29-1 and TRBJ2-3, with 7 bases lining up with TRBD1. The CDR3 runs 13 residues. Germline lookup yields CDR1 SQVTM and CDR2 ANQGSEA. V trimming: 6 bases; J trimming: 2 bases; junction bases outside the gene matches: 5.

The chain links TRBV19 to TRBJ2-2; TRBD1 matches at 9 bases. Trimming removed 6 bases from V and 4 bases from J; junction bases left unmatched: 3. The CDR3 loop spans 14 amino acids. In germline, CDR1 is LNHDA, CDR2 SQIVND (reference sequence). CDR3 loop: CASRWTGATGELFF. The CDR3 DNA reads TGTGCCAGTAGGTGGACAGGGGCCACCGGGGAGCTGTTTTTT.

This clone was detected only once. The chain links TRBV5-3 to TRBJ2-3; 7 nucleotides match TRBD1. TRBV5-3 is identified as an open reading frame with a role that is uncertain. With 0 bases clipped from V and 2 bases from J, the junction kept 3 bases outside the gene matches. The CDR3 sequence is 15 residues long. The CDR3 nucleotides read TGTGCCAGAAGCTTGGACAGGGGATACACAGATACGCAGTATTTT. Translation: CARSLDRGYTDTQYF.

This chain connects TRBV5-1 to TRBJ2-3; D is undetermined. Trimming stripped 3 bases from V and 4 bases from J, with 12 bases between. CDR1 and CDR2 (germline): SGHRS, YFSETQ. This CDR3 contains 14 residues. The CDR3 DNA follows: TGCGCCAGCAGCTCCGAAGCCAAGGCAGATACGCAGTATTTT. This translates into CASSSEAKADTQYF.

This chain links TRBV4-2 with TRBJ1-4, with D unclear. CDR1 and CDR2 from the germline V gene are LGHNA and YNFKEQ. The CDR3 contains 18 residues. Trimming removed 4 bases at V and 4 bases at J, with 22 bases between. The CDR3 here is CASSPGGSKLDLNEKLFF. DNA of the CDR3: TGTGCCAGCAGCCCAGGAGGCAGCAAACTTGACCTTAATGAAAAACTGTTTTTT.

J is TRBJ2-6 and V is TRBV7-2; D gene ambiguous. The CDR3 loop spans 14 amino acids. The V gene lost 1 base and the J gene lost 8 bases, with 9 bases spanning the gap. Germline CDR1 and CDR2: SGHTA and FQGNSA. CDR3 nucleotides: TGTGCCAGCAGCTTAGAGGCAGGTCCCAACGTCCTGACTTTC. Its protein is CASSLEAGPNVLTF.

This chain joins TRBV5-1 and TRBJ2-7, with a tentative D call TRBD2 (5 bases). This CDR3 contains 13 residues. Trimming took 6 bases from V and 3 from J, leaving 13 bases between them. Germline V gene data show CDR1 as SGHRS and CDR2 as YFSETQ. CDR3 bases: TGCGCCAGCACTGGAGAGGGCCTCTACGAGCAGTACTTC. This sequence encodes CASTGEGLYEQYF.

The chain couples TRBV29-1 to TRBJ2-5; 11 bases match TRBD2. CDR3 length: 14 amino acids. The germline V gene has CDR1 SQVTM and CDR2 ANQGSEA. Unmatched junction bases numbered 5, after V lost 6 bases and J lost 2 bases. The CDR3 DNA sequence: TGCAGCGTAATACTAGCGGGAGTTCAAGAGACCCAGTACTTC. It encodes CSVILAGVQETQYF.

Details on this clone: The identical CDR3 is also encoded by other nucleotide sequences in the sample. The chain carries TRBV5-4 and TRBJ2-1; D possibly corresponds to TRBD2 (6 bases). The V gene's germline CDR1 is SGHNT and CDR2 YYREEE (reference sequence). The CDR3 has 14 amino acids. V lost 0 bases, J lost 4 bases, and 8 bases lay in between. CDR3 amino acids: CASSLGGGYNEQFF. In DNA form, the CDR3 reads TGTGCCAGCAGCTTGGGAGGAGGGTACAATGAGCAGTTCTTC.

CDR3 sequence (DNA): TGTGCTAGTGTTTGGGACAGACTCTCTGGGGCCAACGTCCTGACTTTC. It encodes CASVWDRLSGANVLTF. The chain employs TRBV12-5 and TRBJ2-6, with 7 nucleotides matching TRBD1. This CDR3 comprises 16 residues. Germline values: CDR1 LGHNT, CDR2 FRNRAP. J was trimmed by 0 bases and V by 7 bases; bases with no gene match: 6.

The rearrangement links TRBV4-3 to TRBJ2-7; TRBD2 matches 9 bases. This CDR3 is 15 amino acids long. After removal of 3 bases from V and 4 bases from J, the junction contained 7 bases not matched to a gene. The V gene's germline CDR1 is LGHNA and CDR2 YSLEER. In nucleotides, the CDR3 is TGCGCCAGCAGCCAGCAGGTAGCGGGAGCTTACGAGCAGTACTTC. Protein product: CASSQQVAGAYEQYF.

With regard to this clone: The identical CDR3 is also encoded by other nucleotide sequences in the sample. The J gene is TRBJ2-5, the V gene TRBV7-9; 8 nucleotides line up with TRBD1. From germline, CDR1 is SEHNR and CDR2 FQNEAQ (reference sequence). This CDR3 contains 15 residues. V shed 5 bases, J shed 1 base, and the junction held 6 bases outside the gene matches. In nucleotides, the CDR3 is TGTGCCAGCAGCCGCTTGACAGGGGTCCAAGAGACCCAGTACTTC. The encoded protein is CASSRLTGVQETQYF.

J is TRBJ2-7 and V is TRBV6-1, with D perhaps matching TRBD1 (5 bases). Trimming left V 6 bases short and J 7 bases short, with 16 bases between. Looked up from germline, CDR1 is MNHNS and CDR2 is SASEGT. CDR3 size: 13 residues. CDR3 in DNA: TGTGCCAGCAGAGATGCAGGGAATCGGGAGCAGTACTTC. Translating it yields CASRDAGNREQYF.